Listed below are T cell receptor beta chains from one sample, sequenced in a study of cytomegalovirus exposure and HLA in healthy donors. TCRdb's copy holds only in-frame clones and misses some; the assay was immunoSEQ multiplex PCR. The sample lists 130,000 or so clones; 80% were seen once. The material sequenced was PBMCs. These receptors were taken from a man aged 25 to 40 in good health and CMV-seronegative. The CDR3 runs from the conserved cysteine through the conserved F or W. Fields, in order: D gene, CDR3 length, V gene, clone size, J gene, CDR3 DNA, CDR3 protein. A D gene is named only where the DNA matches it firmly. Only part of the rows carry a size: once, few, many, or a class if the clone is expanded.

TRBD1	16	TRBV9	-	TRBJ1-6	TGTGCCAGCAGCGCCTCCGGGACAGCGTTTAGCTCACCCCTCCACTTT	CASSASGTAFSSPLHF
-	12	TRBV14	-	TRBJ2-7	TGTGCCAGCAGCCCAACCGGGTACGAGCAGTACTTC	CASSPTGYEQYF
-	15	TRBV2	-	TRBJ1-4	TGTGCCAGCAGTGAATCTGGTCAGGGGAATGAAAAACTGTTTTTT	CASSESGQGNEKLFF
-	11	TRBV28	few	TRBJ1-2	TGTGCCAGCTTAGGCAGGGTTGGCTACACCTTC	CASLGRVGYTF
-	12	TRBV2	-	TRBJ1-3	TGTGCCAGCAGTGACCTGGGAGCCACCATATATTTT	CASSDLGATIYF
TRBD1	15	TRBV4-3	-	TRBJ2-2	TGCGCCAGCAGCCAAGATCGGACAGGGGGCGGCGAGCTGTTTTTT	CASSQDRTGGGELFF
-	13	TRBV29-1	-	TRBJ2-7	TGCAGCGTTGAAACACGGGATCCCTACGAGCAGTACTTC	CSVETRDPYEQYF
-	14	TRBV21-1	-	TRBJ2-7	TGTGCCAGCAGCAACGGGGAACTCGCTCTCGAGCAGTACTTC	CASSNGELALEQYF
-	15	TRBV6-7	-	TRBJ1-1	TGTGCCAGCAGCCCTGGTACCGGGATGAACACTGAAGCTTTCTTT	CASSPGTGMNTEAFF
TRBD1	15	TRBV25-1	-	TRBJ2-5	TGTGCCAGCAGTGAATCGGGACAGCTAAAAGAGACCCAGTACTTC	CASSESGQLKETQYF
TRBD1	17	TRBV5-4	once	TRBJ2-2	TGTGCCAGCAGCCGTCCCGGGACAGGGGGCTTCGGCGGGGAGCTGTTTTTT	CASSRPGTGGFGGELFF
-	15	TRBV5-6	-	TRBJ1-4	TGTGCCAGCAGCTTGGCTCTTACGAGGGATGAAAAACTGTTTTTT	CASSLALTRDEKLFF
TRBD2	15	TRBV30	few	TRBJ2-1	TGTGCCTGGAGGGATTCTAGCGGGAGTTACAATGAGCAGTTCTTC	CAWRDSSGSYNEQFF
TRBD1	14	TRBV19	-	TRBJ2-1	TGTGCCAGTAATACGGGACAGGGGAAGTATGAGCAGTTCTTC	CASNTGQGKYEQFF
-	14	TRBV7-2	-	TRBJ1-1	TGTGCCAGCAGCCCAGGACAGATGAACACTGAAGCTTTCTTT	CASSPGQMNTEAFF
TRBD1	15	TRBV5-1	few	TRBJ2-5	TGCGCCAGCAGCCCCGGGACAGGACAACAAGAGACCCAGTACTTC	CASSPGTGQQETQYF
TRBD1	14	TRBV11-2	few	TRBJ1-4	TGTGCCAGCAGCTTAGGTCAGGGGGATGAAAAACTGTTTTTT	CASSLGQGDEKLFF
TRBD2	18	TRBV7-7	-	TRBJ2-5	TGTGCTAGCAGCTTAGCTTCCGGGGGGTCAGTCCAGATGGAGACCCAGTACTTC	CASSLASGGSVQMETQYF
-	14	TRBV27	once	TRBJ1-2	TGTGCCAGCTCTTTGAACAGGGCATCAAATGGCTACACCTTC	CASSLNRASNGYTF
-	13	TRBV6-5	-	TRBJ1-1	TGTGCCAGCAGTTATGGAGGGCTCACTGAAGCTTTCTTT	CASSYGGLTEAFF
TRBD1	12	TRBV6-5	-	TRBJ1-1	TGTGCCAGCAGTCCGACAGGGGGCCGAGCTTTCTTT	CASSPTGGRAFF
TRBD1	14	TRBV10-3	few	TRBJ1-2	TGTGCCATCAGTGGAACAGGGGCGGACTATGGCTACACCTTC	CAISGTGADYGYTF
TRBD1	15	TRBV28	-	TRBJ1-5	TGTGCCAGCAGTCCAAGGACAGGGCACAATCAGCCCCAGCATTTT	CASSPRTGHNQPQHF
TRBD1	13	TRBV27	-	TRBJ2-1	TGTGCCAGCCTGGGACAGGGGGCCTATGAGCAGTTCTTC	CASLGQGAYEQFF
TRBD1	15	TRBV6-6	-	TRBJ2-7	TGTGCCAGCAGTTACTCCGGGACAGGGGTTTACGAGCAGTACTTC	CASSYSGTGVYEQYF
TRBD1	14	TRBV5-4	-	TRBJ1-2	TGTGCCAGCAGCTTGGGGCAGGGGGGTGATGGCTACACCTTC	CASSLGQGGDGYTF
TRBD1	16	TRBV4-3	-	TRBJ1-4	TGCGCCAGCAGCAAAATTGGACAGGGACATAATGAAAAACTGTTTTTT	CASSKIGQGHNEKLFF
TRBD1	15	TRBV7-8	-	TRBJ2-7	TGTGCCAGCAGCCGACGCCGGGACAGGGGCTACGAGCAGTACTTC	CASSRRRDRGYEQYF
-	12	TRBV28	-	TRBJ2-1	TGTGCCAGCAGTCCGAGCCTGGATGAGCAGTTCTTC	CASSPSLDEQFF
TRBD1	17	TRBV10-3	few	TRBJ2-6	TGTGCCATCAGTGGGACAGGGGGCGGTTCTGGGGCCAACGTCCTGACTTTC	CAISGTGGGSGANVLTF
-	12	TRBV28	-	TRBJ2-7	TGTGCCACGTGGAGGGGCCCCTACGAGCAGTACTTC	CATWRGPYEQYF
TRBD1	13	TRBV13	-	TRBJ2-1	TGTGCCAGCCATGCAGAGACAGGGCTCGAGCAGTTCTTC	CASHAETGLEQFF
-	20	TRBV7-7	-	TRBJ2-7	TGTGCTAGCAGCTTAAGGAGGTTGGGCCGCACTTCTCCAAAAGAATACGAGCAGTACTTC	CASSLRRLGRTSPKEYEQYF
-	12	TRBV2	-	TRBJ2-7	TGTGCCAGCAGTGCCGAGACCTACGAGCAGTACTTC	CASSAETYEQYF
TRBD1	14	TRBV10-3	-	TRBJ1-1	TGTGCCATCAGTGGGGGACAGATGAACACTGAAGCTTTCTTT	CAISGGQMNTEAFF
TRBD2	16	TRBV9	-	TRBJ2-5	TGTGCCAGCAGCGCAGGACTAGCGGGGGGCCAAGAGACCCAGTACTTC	CASSAGLAGGQETQYF
-	13	TRBV10-3	once	TRBJ1-1	TGTGCCAGCTTAAATCGACAAAACACTGAAGCTTTCTTT	CASLNRQNTEAFF
-	13	TRBV5-1	once	TRBJ1-1	TGCGCCAGCAGCCCCAGGGGCCCCACTGAAGCTTTCTTT	CASSPRGPTEAFF
TRBD2	22	TRBV15	-	TRBJ2-6	TGTGCCACCAGCAGACACACCATCCGGAGGGGACTAGCTCTCTCTGGGGCCAACGTCCTGACTTTC	CATSRHTIRRGLALSGANVLTF
-	16	TRBV7-2	-	TRBJ2-7	TGTGCCAGCAGCCCGAAAGGAGGTTCGCGATCCTACGAGCAGTACTTC	CASSPKGGSRSYEQYF
TRBD1	14	TRBV2	-	TRBJ1-1	TGTGCCAGCAATCGGGACAGGGAGGGCACTGAAGCTTTCTTT	CASNRDREGTEAFF
-	19	TRBV7-9	once	TRBJ1-1	TGTGCCAGCAGACCCCCACCGGGACACCAATTTCGCTTGGGCACTGAAGCTTTCTTT	CASRPPPGHQFRLGTEAFF
-	14	TRBV7-2	-	TRBJ2-3	TGTGCCAGCAGCTTCCGGGGGAACCGGGATACGCAGTATTTT	CASSFRGNRDTQYF
-	15	TRBV28	few	TRBJ1-4	TGTGCCAGCAGTTTATCGGAGCGTTCTGGTGAAAAACTGTTTTTT	CASSLSERSGEKLFF
-	11	TRBV29-1	-	TRBJ2-1	TGCAGCGTCGCTTCCGGGTATGAGCAGTTCTTC	CSVASGYEQFF
-	13	TRBV12-5	-	TRBJ2-3	TGTGCTAGTGGTCTATTGGGCACAGATACGCAGTATTTT	CASGLLGTDTQYF
TRBD1	14	TRBV9	-	TRBJ2-1	TGTGCCAGCAGCTTAAGACAGGGTTCGGATGAGCAGTTCTTC	CASSLRQGSDEQFF
TRBD2	14	TRBV25-1	-	TRBJ2-7	TGTGCCAGCAGTAGGACTAGCGGTACCTACGAGCAGTACTTC	CASSRTSGTYEQYF
-	15	TRBV6-4	-	TRBJ2-1	TGTGCCAGCAGTCCCGACTACAGCTCCTACAATGAGCAGTTCTTC	CASSPDYSSYNEQFF
-	14	TRBV5-6	few	TRBJ2-1	TGTGCCAGCAGCTTGGATCCCCAGGGCAATGAGCAGTTCTTC	CASSLDPQGNEQFF
-	14	TRBV5-1	-	TRBJ2-3	TGCGCCAGCAGCTACAGGGTTCACGCAGATACGCAGTATTTT	CASSYRVHADTQYF